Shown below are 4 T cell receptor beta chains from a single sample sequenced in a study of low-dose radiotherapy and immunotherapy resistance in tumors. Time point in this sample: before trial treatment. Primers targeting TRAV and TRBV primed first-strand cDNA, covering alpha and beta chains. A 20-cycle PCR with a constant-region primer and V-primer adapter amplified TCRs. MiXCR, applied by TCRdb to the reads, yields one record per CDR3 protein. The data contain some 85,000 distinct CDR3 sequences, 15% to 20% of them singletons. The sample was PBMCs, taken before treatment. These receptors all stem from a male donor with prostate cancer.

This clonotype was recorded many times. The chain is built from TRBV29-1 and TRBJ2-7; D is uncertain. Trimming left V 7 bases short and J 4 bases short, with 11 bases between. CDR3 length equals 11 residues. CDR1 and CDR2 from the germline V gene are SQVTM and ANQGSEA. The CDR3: CSATASYEQYF. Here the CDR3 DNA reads TGCAGCGCCACAGCCAGTTACGAGCAGTACTTC.

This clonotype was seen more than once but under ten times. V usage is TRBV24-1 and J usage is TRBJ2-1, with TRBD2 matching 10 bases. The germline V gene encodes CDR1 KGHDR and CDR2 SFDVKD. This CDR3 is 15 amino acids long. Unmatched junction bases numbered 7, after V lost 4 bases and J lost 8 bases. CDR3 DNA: TGTGCCACCAGTGACTGGGCTAGCGGGAGATATGAGCAGTTCTTC. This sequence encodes CATSDWASGRYEQFF.

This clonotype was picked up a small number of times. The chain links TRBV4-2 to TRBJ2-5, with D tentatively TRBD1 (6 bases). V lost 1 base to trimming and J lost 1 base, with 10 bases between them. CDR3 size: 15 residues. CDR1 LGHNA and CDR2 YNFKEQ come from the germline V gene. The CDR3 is CASSQVGAGQETQYF. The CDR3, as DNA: TGTGCCAGCAGCCAAGTGGGGGCGGGCCAAGAGACCCAGTACTTC.

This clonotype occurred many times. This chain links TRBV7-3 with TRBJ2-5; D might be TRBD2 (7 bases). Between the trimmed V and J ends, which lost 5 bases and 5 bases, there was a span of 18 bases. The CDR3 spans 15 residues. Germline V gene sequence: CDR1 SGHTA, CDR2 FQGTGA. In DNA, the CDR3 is TGTGCCAGCAGCCCATGGGGGGGCGTGGGCGAGACCCAGTACTTC. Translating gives CASSPWGGVGETQYF.